The 28 T cell receptor beta chains in this list originate from one sample, sequenced in a study of blood T cell repertoires in COVID-19. Using immunoSEQ multiplex PCR, the repertoire was profiled, and TCRdb retains in-frame clones only, with some absent. Here the sample spans approximately 140,000 clones, approximately 83% being singletons. The sample comprised peripheral blood. These receptors were collected from an older man with acute or convalescent COVID-19.

Only a few counts were recorded for this clone. This chain connects TRBV5-1 to TRBJ2-2; 11 bases fit TRBD2. The germline gives CDR1 SGHRS, CDR2 YFSETQ. The CDR3 covers 16 residues. Trimming cost V 4 bases and J 4 bases; bases outside gene matches: 6. CDR3 in DNA: TGCGCCAGCAGCGGGCGGACTAGCGGGTCCACCGGGGAGCTGTTTTTT. It encodes CASSGRTSGSTGELFF.

This clone was detected only a few times. CDR3 nucleotides: TGTGCCAGCAGTTACGAAGCCGAGCAGTACTTC. This sequence encodes CASSYEAEQYF. The rearrangement joins TRBV6-5 to TRBJ2-7, with D unclear. This CDR3 contains 11 residues. Germline assignment: CDR1 MNHEY and CDR2 SVGAGI. Between the trimmed V and J ends, which lost 2 bases and 6 bases, there was a span of 5 bases.

This chain uses TRBV7-3 with TRBJ2-3; 8 nucleotides match TRBD1. V was pared by 5 bases and J by 3 bases, with 10 bases of the junction left unmatched. CDR1 SGHTA and CDR2 FQGTGA come from the germline V gene. The CDR3 is made up of 16 amino acids. The CDR3 reads CASSLKTGVGTDTQYF. In DNA, the CDR3 is TGTGCCAGCAGCCTGAAGACAGGGGTAGGGACAGATACGCAGTATTTT.

The J gene is TRBJ2-1, the V gene TRBV24-1; maybe TRBD1 (5 bases). The germline V gene encodes CDR1 KGHDR and CDR2 SFDVKD. The CDR3 covers 15 residues. The V end was cut by 2 bases, the J end by 4 bases, with 11 bases between. CDR3 amino acids: CATSDSGKGYNEQFF. The CDR3 DNA follows: TGTGCCACCAGTGATTCTGGGAAGGGGTACAATGAGCAGTTCTTC.

This clone was seen a few times. This chain uses TRBV7-2 with TRBJ2-7; TRBD2 agrees at 9 bases. The germline V gene encodes CDR1 SGHTA and CDR2 FQGNSA. This CDR3 spans 13 amino acids. Trimming at V came to 6 bases and at J to 4 bases, leaving 4 bases not matched to a gene. CDR3: CASRMTSGYEQYF. CDR3 sequence (DNA): TGTGCCAGCAGAATGACTAGCGGTTACGAGCAGTACTTC.

The gene calls are TRBV24-1 and TRBJ1-2; 9 bases align to TRBD1. This CDR3 comprises 14 residues. With V trimmed by 6 bases and J by 6 bases, 7 bases remained unmatched. Per the germline V gene, CDR1 is KGHDR and CDR2 is SFDVKD. The CDR3 is CATSSTGGTDGYTF. CDR3 bases: TGTGCCACCAGTTCGACAGGGGGGACTGATGGCTACACCTTC.

V usage is TRBV18 and J usage is TRBJ2-3; 7 nucleotides match TRBD2. The germline gives CDR1 KGHSH, CDR2 LQKENI. The CDR3 consists of 14 residues. V lost 5 bases and J lost 2; bases outside the gene matches: 4. The CDR3 sequence: CASSAGVDTDTQYF. The CDR3 nucleotides read TGTGCCAGCTCAGCGGGGGTCGACACAGATACGCAGTATTTT.

The chain combines TRBV12-3 or TRBV12-4 with TRBJ2-3; TRBD2 is a possible D gene (6 bases). Trimming left V 5 bases short and J 3 bases short, with 9 bases between. The CDR3 is made up of 13 amino acids. CDR3 sequence: CASSMTSTDTQYF. In DNA form, the CDR3 reads TGTGCCAGCAGTATGACTAGTACAGATACGCAGTATTTT.

The V gene is TRBV3-1 (or the pseudogene TRBV3-2), the J gene TRBJ2-4; D is uncertain. The CDR3 is 15 amino acids. The V end lost 4 bases, the J end lost 0 bases, and 10 bases lay between the germline ends. Germline V gene lookup returns CDR1 LGHDT and CDR2 YNNKEL (reference sequence). The chain's CDR3 is CASSPSGLAKNIQYF. The CDR3 nucleotides read TGTGCCAGCAGCCCCTCGGGTCTAGCCAAAAACATTCAGTACTTC.

V is TRBV5-1 and J is TRBJ1-4; weak D call: TRBD1 (6 bases). This CDR3 region has 15 residues. The germline V and J ends were trimmed by 4 bases and 8 bases, with 18 bases remaining between them. The germline CDR1 and CDR2 sequences are SGHRS and YFSETQ. This CDR3 reads CASSPGQNAREKLFF. The CDR3 coding sequence is TGCGCCAGCAGCCCCGGACAGAACGCTAGAGAAAAACTGTTTTTT.

The genes are TRBV5-1 and TRBJ2-5; possible D gene TRBD2, 5 bases. The CDR3 runs 13 residues. Per germline, CDR1 SGHRS and CDR2 YFSETQ. The V and J ends lost 2 bases and 5 bases respectively, with 10 bases between them. In nucleotides, the CDR3 is TGCGCCAGCAGCTTTGGCAGGAGGGAGACCCAGTACTTC. Amino acid sequence: CASSFGRRETQYF. Supplemented by reference TRBV5-1 and TRBJ2-5, the full variable domain reads KAGVTQTPRYLIKTRGQQVTLSCSPISGHRSVSWYQQTPGQGLQFLFEYFSETQRNKGNFPGRFSGRQFSNSRSEMNVSTLELGDSALYLCASSFGRRETQYFGPGTRLLVL.

The rearrangement links TRBV3-1 (or the pseudogene TRBV3-2) to TRBJ2-5, with 9 bases matching TRBD1. V was pared by 1 base and J by 5 bases, with 8 bases of the junction left unmatched. The CDR3 covers 16 residues. Germline V gene lookup returns CDR1 LGHDT and CDR2 YNNKEL (reference sequence). As DNA, the CDR3 is TGTGCCAGCAGCCAAGGGGTACACAGGGGGCTGGAGACCCAGTACTTC. The encoded protein is CASSQGVHRGLETQYF.

This chain uses TRBV5-4 with TRBJ1-1, with D maybe TRBD1 (5 bases). CDR1 SGHNT and CDR2 YYREEE come from the germline V gene (reference sequence). There are 13 residues in the CDR3. Trimming left V 2 bases short and J 1 base short, with 6 bases between. DNA of the CDR3: TGTGCCAGCAGCTTCACAGGGAACACTGAAGCTTTCTTT. Amino acid sequence: CASSFTGNTEAFF.

This clone was detected ten times or more. The V and J genes are TRBV9 and TRBJ2-4; TRBD2 agrees at 7 bases. V was clipped by 0 bases and J by 3 bases; unmatched bases: 3. Germline V lookup: CDR1 SGDLS, CDR2 YYNGEE. This CDR3 has 15 amino acids. Written as DNA, the CDR3 is TGTGCCAGCAGCGTAGACGGGAGGAACAAAAACATTCAGTACTTC. Amino acid sequence: CASSVDGRNKNIQYF. Full variable domain (remainder filled in from reference TRBV9 and TRBJ2-4): DSGVTQTPKHLITATGQRVTLRCSPRSGDLSVYWYQQSLDQGLQFLIQYYNGEERAKGNILERFSAQQFPDLHSELNLSSLELGDSALYFCASSVDGRNKNIQYFGAGTRLSVL.

The rearrangement joins TRBV18 to TRBJ2-5, with a weak D call TRBD2 (7 bases). Germline V gene data show CDR1 as KGHSH and CDR2 as LQKENI. This CDR3 comprises 14 residues. Trimming cost V 3 bases and J 5 bases, with 13 bases left between them. This CDR3 is CASSPGAGAETQYF. CDR3 DNA: TGTGCCAGCTCACCGGGGGCGGGAGCCGAGACCCAGTACTTC.

The genes are TRBV19 and TRBJ1-5; 12 bases are a match to TRBD1. CDR1 and CDR2 (germline): LNHDA, SQIVND (reference sequence). CDR3 length equals 16 residues. The V gene end was trimmed by 8 bases and the J gene end by 2 bases; junction bases not matched to a gene: 7. The CDR3 DNA sequence: TGTGCCAGTGAGTCCCGGGACAGGGGGCGCAATCAGCCCCAGCATTTT. It translates to CASESRDRGRNQPQHF.

This chain's CDR3 is CASRKQGTRGYTF. In nucleotides, the CDR3 is TGTGCCAGCAGAAAACAGGGGACGCGGGGCTACACCTTC. The J gene is TRBJ1-2, the V gene TRBV6-5; 7 bases line up with TRBD1. V was pared by 6 bases and J by 8 bases, with 9 bases of the junction left unmatched. This CDR3 is 13 amino acids long. Germline CDR1 reads MNHEY; CDR2 reads SVGAGI.

The chain has TRBV7-9 and TRBJ2-1; 11 nucleotides line up with TRBD2. Germline CDR1 is SEHNR and CDR2 is FQNEAQ (reference sequence). With V trimmed by 2 bases and J by 5 bases, 11 bases remained unmatched. This CDR3 is 18 amino acids long. The CDR3 DNA is TGTGCCAGCAGCTTAAACCACCCTAGCGGGAGGTCCGACAATGAGCAGTTCTTC. Its translation is CASSLNHPSGRSDNEQFF.

The chain joins TRBV6-2 or TRBV6-3 to TRBJ2-7; D unresolved. The V end lost 5 bases, the J end lost 6 bases, and 14 bases lay between the germline ends. CDR1 and CDR2 from the germline V gene are MNHEY and SVGEGT. The CDR3 has 13 residues. CDR3 sequence reads: CASSTLPSGEQYF. The CDR3 DNA is TGTGCCAGCAGTACGCTCCCATCAGGCGAGCAGTACTTC.

The chain is built from TRBV5-6 and TRBJ2-5; 15 bases are shared with TRBD2. In germline, CDR1 is SGHDT, CDR2 YYEEEE. The CDR3 sequence is 15 residues long. J lost 5 bases, V lost 4 bases, and 3 bases had no gene match. CDR3 DNA sequence: TGTGCCAGCAGCATGGGACTAGCGGGAGGTGAGACCCAGTACTTC. Translating it yields CASSMGLAGGETQYF.

This rearrangement joins TRBV6-2 or TRBV6-3 to TRBJ2-4, with TRBD2 identical over 8 bases. Losses at the gene ends were 2 bases for V and 1 base for J; bases not matched to a gene: 13. From germline, CDR1 is MNHEY and CDR2 SVGEGT. The CDR3 length is 19 residues. The CDR3 coding sequence is TGTGCCAGCAGTTACGGTAGCGGGACCACCAATGTCGCCAAAAACATTCAGTACTTC. Its protein is CASSYGSGTTNVAKNIQYF.

This chain links TRBV9 with TRBJ2-1, with 10 positions matching TRBD2. The CDR3 consists of 17 residues. The V gene end was trimmed by 0 bases and the J gene end by 5 bases; junction bases not matched to a gene: 8. Germline V gene sequence: CDR1 SGDLS, CDR2 YYNGEE. The CDR3 DNA is TGTGCCAGCAGCGTAGTTCCTAGCGGGAGAGGGGACAATGAGCAGTTCTTC. Translated, it gives CASSVVPSGRGDNEQFF.

The rearrangement joins TRBV19 to TRBJ2-3; 11 nucleotides align to TRBD2. Unmatched junction bases numbered 9, after V lost 6 bases and J lost 1 base. Germline-derived CDR1 and CDR2 are LNHDA and SQIVND (reference sequence). CDR3 length: 17 amino acids. CDR3 in DNA: TGTGCCAGTAGCCAGGCTAGCGGGAGGTATGGCACAGATACGCAGTATTTT. Residues: CASSQASGRYGTDTQYF.

The gene calls are TRBV5-1 and TRBJ1-4, with TRBD1 matching over 8 bases. J lost 8 bases, V lost 2 bases, and 5 bases had no gene match. Germline V gene data show CDR1 as SGHRS and CDR2 as YFSETQ. The CDR3 runs 14 residues. CDR3 protein: CASSLQGDSEKLFF. For the CDR3, the DNA is TGCGCCAGCAGCTTACAGGGGGATAGCGAAAAACTGTTTTTT.

The chain couples TRBV5-1 to TRBJ2-3; perhaps TRBD2 as D (7 bases). Germline CDR1 and CDR2: SGHRS and YFSETQ. V lost 4 bases and J 6 bases, leaving 21 bases between the germline ends. CDR3 length equals 16 residues. CDR3: CASSPGGRGRGDTQYF. The DNA of the CDR3 is TGCGCCAGCAGCCCGGGGGGCAGAGGAAGAGGTGATACGCAGTATTTT.

CDR3 protein: CASSRKMAGNEKLFF. DNA for the CDR3: TGCGCCAGCAGCCGAAAGATGGCGGGGAATGAAAAACTGTTTTTT. V gene TRBV4-3 combines with J gene TRBJ1-4; D is ambiguous. This CDR3 comprises 15 residues. V was clipped by 4 bases and J by 5 bases, with 14 bases between them. Germline V lookup: CDR1 LGHNA, CDR2 YSLEER.

V gene TRBV28 combines with J gene TRBJ1-1; no clear D gene. This CDR3 is 14 amino acids long. V lost 5 bases and J lost 5, with 15 bases in between. Germline V gene sequence: CDR1 MDHEN, CDR2 SYDVKM. Here the CDR3 reads CASSPSLSATEAFF. For the CDR3, the DNA is TGTGCCAGCAGTCCAAGTCTGAGTGCGACTGAAGCTTTCTTT.

The rearrangement uses TRBV30 and TRBJ2-7; TRBD2 agrees at 10 bases. The ends lost 3 bases at V and 6 bases at J; junction bases unmatched: 5. From germline, CDR1 is GTSNPN and CDR2 SVGIG (reference sequence). This CDR3 has 13 residues. CDR3 protein: CAWRLAGVGEQYF. Written as DNA, the CDR3 is TGTGCCTGGAGGCTAGCGGGAGTAGGCGAGCAGTACTTC.